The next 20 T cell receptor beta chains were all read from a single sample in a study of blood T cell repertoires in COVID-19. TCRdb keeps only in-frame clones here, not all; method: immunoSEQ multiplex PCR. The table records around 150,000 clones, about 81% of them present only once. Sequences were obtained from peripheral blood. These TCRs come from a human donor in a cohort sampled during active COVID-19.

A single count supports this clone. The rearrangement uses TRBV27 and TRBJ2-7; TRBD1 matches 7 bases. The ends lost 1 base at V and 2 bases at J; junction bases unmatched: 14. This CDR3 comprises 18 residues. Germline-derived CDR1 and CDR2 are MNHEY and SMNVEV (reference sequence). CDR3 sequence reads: CASSLYPQTGIGTYEQYF. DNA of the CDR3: TGTGCCAGCAGTTTATACCCACAGACAGGGATCGGGACCTACGAGCAGTACTTC.

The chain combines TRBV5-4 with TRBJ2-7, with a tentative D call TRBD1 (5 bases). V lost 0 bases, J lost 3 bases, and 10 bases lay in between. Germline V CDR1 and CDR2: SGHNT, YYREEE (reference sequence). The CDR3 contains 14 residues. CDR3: CASSLADRVYEQYF. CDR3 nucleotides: TGTGCCAGCAGCTTGGCAGACAGAGTCTACGAGCAGTACTTC.

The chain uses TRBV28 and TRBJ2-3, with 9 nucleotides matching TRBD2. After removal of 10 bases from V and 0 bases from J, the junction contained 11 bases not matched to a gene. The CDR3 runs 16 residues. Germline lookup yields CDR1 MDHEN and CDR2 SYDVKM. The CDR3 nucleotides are TGTGCCACCTCACTAGCGGGCCGCCGTAGCACAGATACGCAGTATTTT. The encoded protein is CATSLAGRRSTDTQYF.

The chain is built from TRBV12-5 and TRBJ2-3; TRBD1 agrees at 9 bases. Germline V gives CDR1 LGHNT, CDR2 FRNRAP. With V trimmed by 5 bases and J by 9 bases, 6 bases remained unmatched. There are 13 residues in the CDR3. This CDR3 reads CASGDTGGETQYF. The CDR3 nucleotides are TGTGCTAGTGGTGATACAGGGGGCGAAACGCAGTATTTT.

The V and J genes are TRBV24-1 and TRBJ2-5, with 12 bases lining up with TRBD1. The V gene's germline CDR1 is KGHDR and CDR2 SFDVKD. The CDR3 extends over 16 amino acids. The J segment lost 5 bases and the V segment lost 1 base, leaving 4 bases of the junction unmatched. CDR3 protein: CATSDFRDRGRETQYF. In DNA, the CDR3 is TGTGCCACCAGTGATTTTAGGGACAGGGGGCGTGAGACCCAGTACTTC.

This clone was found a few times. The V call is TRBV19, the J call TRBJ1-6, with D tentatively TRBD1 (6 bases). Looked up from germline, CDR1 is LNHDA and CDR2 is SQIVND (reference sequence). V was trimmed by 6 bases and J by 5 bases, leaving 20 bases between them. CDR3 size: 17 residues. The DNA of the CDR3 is TGTGCCAGTAGCCTTTCTGCGGGGGGGGCGAATAATTCACCCCTCCACTTT. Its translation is CASSLSAGGANNSPLHF.

The CDR3 sequence: CAIGAGIASGSSGSEQFF. CDR3 DNA: TGTGCCATCGGGGCGGGGATCGCTAGCGGGAGCAGTGGTAGTGAGCAGTTCTTC. The chain joins TRBV10-3 to TRBJ2-1; 10 bases fit TRBD2. The germline CDR1 and CDR2 sequences are ENHRY and SYGVKD. The CDR3 runs 18 residues. Unmatched junction bases numbered 22, after V lost 8 bases and J lost 9 bases.

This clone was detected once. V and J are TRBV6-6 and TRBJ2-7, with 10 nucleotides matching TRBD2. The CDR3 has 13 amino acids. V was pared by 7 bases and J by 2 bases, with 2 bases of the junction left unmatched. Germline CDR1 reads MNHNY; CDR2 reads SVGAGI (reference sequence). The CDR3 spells CASTLAGTYEQYF. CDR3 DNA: TGTGCCAGCACACTAGCGGGGACCTACGAGCAGTACTTC.

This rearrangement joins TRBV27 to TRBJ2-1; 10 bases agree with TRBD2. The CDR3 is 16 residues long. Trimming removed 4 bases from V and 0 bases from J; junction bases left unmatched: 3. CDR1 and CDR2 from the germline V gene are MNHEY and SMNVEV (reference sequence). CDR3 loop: CASSSAGGSSYNEQFF. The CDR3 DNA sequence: TGTGCCAGCAGTTCAGCGGGAGGGAGCTCCTACAATGAGCAGTTCTTC.

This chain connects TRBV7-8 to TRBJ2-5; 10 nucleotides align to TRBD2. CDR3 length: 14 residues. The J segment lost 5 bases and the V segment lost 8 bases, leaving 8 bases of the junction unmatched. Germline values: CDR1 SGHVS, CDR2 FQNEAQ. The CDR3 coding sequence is TGTGCCAGCGTTAGCGGGAGGAGGGGGGAGACCCAGTACTTC. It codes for CASVSGRRGETQYF.

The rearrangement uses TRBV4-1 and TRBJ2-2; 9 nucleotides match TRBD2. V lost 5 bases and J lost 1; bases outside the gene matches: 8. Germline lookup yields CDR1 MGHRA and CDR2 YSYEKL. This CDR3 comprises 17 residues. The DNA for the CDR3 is TGCGCCAGCAGCGGCCTATTGACTAGCGGGAACACCGGGGAGCTGTTTTTT. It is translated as CASSGLLTSGNTGELFF.

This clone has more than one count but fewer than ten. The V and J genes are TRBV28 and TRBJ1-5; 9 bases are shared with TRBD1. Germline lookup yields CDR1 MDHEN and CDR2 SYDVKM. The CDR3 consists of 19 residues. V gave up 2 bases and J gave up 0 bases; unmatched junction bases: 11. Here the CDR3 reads CASSLSRTGAQGSNQPQHF. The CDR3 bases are TGTGCCAGCAGTTTAAGTCGGACAGGGGCCCAGGGTAGCAATCAGCCCCAGCATTTT.

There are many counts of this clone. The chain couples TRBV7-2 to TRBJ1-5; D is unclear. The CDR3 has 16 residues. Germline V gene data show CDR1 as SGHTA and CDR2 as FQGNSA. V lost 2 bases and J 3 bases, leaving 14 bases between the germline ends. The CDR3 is CASSLNDPVINQPQHF. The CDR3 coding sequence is TGTGCCAGCAGCTTAAATGATCCAGTCATCAATCAGCCCCAGCATTTT.

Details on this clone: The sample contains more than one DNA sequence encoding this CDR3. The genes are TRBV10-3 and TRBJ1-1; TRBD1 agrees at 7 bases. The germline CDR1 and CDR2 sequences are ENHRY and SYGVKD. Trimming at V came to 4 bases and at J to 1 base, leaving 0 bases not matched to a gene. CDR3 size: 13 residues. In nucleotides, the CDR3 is TGTGCCATCAGTGGACAGGGGAACACTGAAGCTTTCTTT. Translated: CAISGQGNTEAFF.

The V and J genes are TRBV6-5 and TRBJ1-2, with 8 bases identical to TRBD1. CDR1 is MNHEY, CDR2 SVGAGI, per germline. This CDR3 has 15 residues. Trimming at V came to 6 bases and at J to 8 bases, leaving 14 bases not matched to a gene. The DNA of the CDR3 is TGTGCCAGCAGCCGACCAGGACAGGGTCAAATGGGCTACACCTTC. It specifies CASSRPGQGQMGYTF.

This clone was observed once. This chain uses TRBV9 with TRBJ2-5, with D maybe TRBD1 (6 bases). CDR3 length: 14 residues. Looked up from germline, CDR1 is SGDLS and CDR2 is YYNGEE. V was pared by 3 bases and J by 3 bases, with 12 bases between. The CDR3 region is CASSGGPEKETQYF. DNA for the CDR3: TGTGCCAGCAGCGGGGGGCCGGAAAAAGAGACCCAGTACTTC.

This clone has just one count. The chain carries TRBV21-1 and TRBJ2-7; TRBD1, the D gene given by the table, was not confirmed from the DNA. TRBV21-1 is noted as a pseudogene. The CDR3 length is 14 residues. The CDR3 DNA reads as TGTGCCAGCAGGGGGAACAGGGGAAGCTACGAGCAGTACTTC. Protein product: CASRGNRGSYEQYF.

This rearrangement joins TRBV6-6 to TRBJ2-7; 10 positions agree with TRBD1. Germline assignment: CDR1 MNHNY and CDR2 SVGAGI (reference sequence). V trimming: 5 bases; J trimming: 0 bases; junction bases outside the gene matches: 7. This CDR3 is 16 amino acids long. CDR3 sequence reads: CASSRDRGPSSYEQYF. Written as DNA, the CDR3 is TGTGCCAGCAGTCGTGACAGGGGGCCCTCCTCCTACGAGCAGTACTTC.

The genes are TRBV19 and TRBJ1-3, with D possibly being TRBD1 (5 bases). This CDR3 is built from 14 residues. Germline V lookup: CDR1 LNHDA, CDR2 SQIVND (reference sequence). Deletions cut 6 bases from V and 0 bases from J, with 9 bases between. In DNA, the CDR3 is TGTGCCAGTAGCCCAGGGATCTCTGGAAACACCATATATTTT. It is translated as CASSPGISGNTIYF.

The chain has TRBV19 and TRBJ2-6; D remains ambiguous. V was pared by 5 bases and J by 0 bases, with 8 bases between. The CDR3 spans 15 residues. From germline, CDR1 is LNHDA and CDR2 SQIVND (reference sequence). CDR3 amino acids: CASSLVSSGANVLTF. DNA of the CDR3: TGTGCCAGTAGTCTTGTGTCCTCTGGGGCCAACGTCCTGACTTTC.